A selection of T cell receptor beta chains follows, all from one sample in a study of shared clonotypes between healthy human individuals. Generated by immunoSEQ multiplex PCR, the TCRdb table keeps only in-frame clones and is missing some. The table shows fewer than 2.5 million clones, with approximately 93% occurring only once. Sequencing was done on a sample of naive CD4+ T cells from PBMCs. The receptor source for this set is a young man in good health. Some clones in this sample may be carry-over from other donors' samples. CDR3s include the opening cysteine and the closing phenylalanine or tryptophan. The order of the fields is CDR3 length, D gene, clone size, V gene, J gene, CDR3 DNA, CDR3 protein. D genes are given only for firm matches. Size values are once, few and many counts, or a class for expanded clones, and some rows have none.

CDR3 length: 15
D gene: NA
clone size: NA
V gene: TRBV5-4
J gene: TRBJ2-5
CDR3 DNA: TGTGCCAGCCGAGCGGGACAGCTTAATCAAGAGACCCAGTACTTC
CDR3 protein: CASRAGQLNQETQYF

CDR3 length: 14
D gene: TRBD1
clone size: NA
V gene: TRBV5-1
J gene: TRBJ1-1
CDR3 DNA: TGCGCCAGCAGCTCTGACAGGGGGGACACTGAAGCTTTCTTT
CDR3 protein: CASSSDRGDTEAFF

CDR3 length: 15
D gene: NA
clone size: NA
V gene: TRBV7-7
J gene: TRBJ1-3
CDR3 DNA: TGTGCCAGCAGCTCCACGGTTGAATTTGGAAACACCATATATTTT
CDR3 protein: CASSSTVEFGNTIYF

CDR3 length: 12
D gene: NA
clone size: NA
V gene: TRBV12-5
J gene: TRBJ2-3
CDR3 DNA: TGTGCTAGTGGTTTGGACACAGATACGCAGTATTTT
CDR3 protein: CASGLDTDTQYF

CDR3 length: 12
D gene: NA
clone size: NA
V gene: TRBV5-1
J gene: TRBJ2-7
CDR3 DNA: TGCGCCAGCAGCGAAGTGGGCTCGGGCCTGGACTTC
CDR3 protein: CASSEVGSGLDF

CDR3 length: 13
D gene: NA
clone size: NA
V gene: TRBV29-1
J gene: TRBJ1-2
CDR3 DNA: TGCAGCGTTGACAGGCCGGGGATGGATGGCTACACCTTC
CDR3 protein: CSVDRPGMDGYTF

CDR3 length: 14
D gene: NA
clone size: NA
V gene: TRBV5-1
J gene: TRBJ2-1
CDR3 DNA: TGCGCCAGCACCCCCAGGGCAGAATACAATGAGCAGTTCTTC
CDR3 protein: CASTPRAEYNEQFF

CDR3 length: 14
D gene: NA
clone size: NA
V gene: TRBV27
J gene: TRBJ2-3
CDR3 DNA: TGTGCCAGCAGTTTAGGTCTATCCACAGATACGCAGTATTTT
CDR3 protein: CASSLGLSTDTQYF

CDR3 length: 15
D gene: TRBD1
clone size: NA
V gene: TRBV6-6
J gene: TRBJ1-5
CDR3 DNA: TGTGCCAGCAGTCCCCGGACAGGGGCTAATCAGCCCCAGCATTTT
CDR3 protein: CASSPRTGANQPQHF

CDR3 length: 16
D gene: TRBD2
clone size: NA
V gene: TRBV19
J gene: TRBJ2-3
CDR3 DNA: TGTGCCAGTACCCCAGGGAGGGCGGCGAGGGGAGATACGCAGTATTTT
CDR3 protein: CASTPGRAARGDTQYF

CDR3 length: 18
D gene: TRBD2
clone size: NA
V gene: TRBV7-6
J gene: TRBJ2-1
CDR3 DNA: TGTGCCAGCAGCCCCGCCGTTAGCGGGAGGGACTCCTACAATGAGCAGTTCTTC
CDR3 protein: CASSPAVSGRDSYNEQFF

CDR3 length: 13
D gene: NA
clone size: once
V gene: TRBV7-2
J gene: TRBJ2-1
CDR3 DNA: TGTGCCAGCAGCTTAAGGTTGGTCGATGAGCAGTTCTTC
CDR3 protein: CASSLRLVDEQFF

CDR3 length: 16
D gene: NA
clone size: once
V gene: TRBV7-9
J gene: TRBJ1-3
CDR3 DNA: TGTGCCAGCAGCTTAGCGGGCGGTGGCTCTGGAAACACCATATATTTT
CDR3 protein: CASSLAGGGSGNTIYF

CDR3 length: 15
D gene: NA
clone size: once
V gene: TRBV6-1
J gene: TRBJ1-1
CDR3 DNA: TGTGCCAGCAGTGAAGGATGGGGCATGAACACTGAAGCTTTCTTT
CDR3 protein: CASSEGWGMNTEAFF

CDR3 length: 12
D gene: NA
clone size: NA
V gene: TRBV25-1
J gene: TRBJ1-1
CDR3 DNA: TGTGCCAGCAGTGTGGTCGGTCGTGAAGCTTTCTTT
CDR3 protein: CASSVVGREAFF

CDR3 length: 16
D gene: NA
clone size: NA
V gene: TRBV4-3
J gene: TRBJ1-5
CDR3 DNA: TGCGCCAGCAGCCAAGATCTTCGGTTGTGGGGTCAGCCCCAGCATTTT
CDR3 protein: CASSQDLRLWGQPQHF

CDR3 length: 11
D gene: NA
clone size: NA
V gene: TRBV29-1
J gene: TRBJ2-5
CDR3 DNA: TGCAGCTCCGGGCTAGCGGAGACCCAGTACTTC
CDR3 protein: CSSGLAETQYF

CDR3 length: 13
D gene: NA
clone size: few
V gene: TRBV10-3
J gene: TRBJ2-2
CDR3 DNA: TGTGCCAGCGGGACAGTCAACACCGGGGAGCTGTTTTTT
CDR3 protein: CASGTVNTGELFF

CDR3 length: 16
D gene: NA
clone size: NA
V gene: TRBV19
J gene: TRBJ1-2
CDR3 DNA: TGTGCCAGTAGTATAGTCCCAGGCGTACCAGTACGTGGCTACACCTTC
CDR3 protein: CASSIVPGVPVRGYTF

CDR3 length: 16
D gene: NA
clone size: once
V gene: TRBV28
J gene: TRBJ1-1
CDR3 DNA: TGTGCCAGCAGTTCATTCGCTGGGCAGTTGAACACTGAAGCTTTCTTT
CDR3 protein: CASSSFAGQLNTEAFF

CDR3 length: 19
D gene: NA
clone size: NA
V gene: TRBV9
J gene: TRBJ2-5
CDR3 DNA: TGTGCCAGCAGCGTAGCCTCTTGGTATGGCGGATTGGGGGGAGAGACCCAGTACTTC
CDR3 protein: CASSVASWYGGLGGETQYF

CDR3 length: 15
D gene: NA
clone size: NA
V gene: TRBV11-3
J gene: TRBJ2-2
CDR3 DNA: TGTGCCAGCAGCACAGGAGGACCGAACACCGGGGAGCTGTTTTTT
CDR3 protein: CASSTGGPNTGELFF

CDR3 length: 15
D gene: NA
clone size: NA
V gene: TRBV15
J gene: TRBJ2-1
CDR3 DNA: TGTGCCACCAGCAGAGACAGGAAGTCCTACAATGAGCAGTTCTTC
CDR3 protein: CATSRDRKSYNEQFF

CDR3 length: 13
D gene: NA
clone size: once
V gene: TRBV27
J gene: TRBJ2-1
CDR3 DNA: TGTGCCAGCAGTGCTAGCCGATACAATGAGCAGTTCTTC
CDR3 protein: CASSASRYNEQFF

CDR3 length: 14
D gene: NA
clone size: NA
V gene: TRBV29-1
J gene: TRBJ1-1
CDR3 DNA: TGCAGCGTTGAGGCCGTCAAGGGGAACACTGAAGCTTTCTTT
CDR3 protein: CSVEAVKGNTEAFF

CDR3 length: 12
D gene: TRBD1
clone size: few
V gene: TRBV18
J gene: TRBJ1-2
CDR3 DNA: TGTGCCAGCTCACACCGGGACAGGGAAGGCGTTTTC
CDR3 protein: CASSHRDREGVF